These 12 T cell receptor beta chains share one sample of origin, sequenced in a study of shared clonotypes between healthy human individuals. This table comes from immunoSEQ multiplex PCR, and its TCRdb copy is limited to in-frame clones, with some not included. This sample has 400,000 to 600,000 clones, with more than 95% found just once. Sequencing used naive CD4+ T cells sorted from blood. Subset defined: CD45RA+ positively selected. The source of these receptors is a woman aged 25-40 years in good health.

For the CDR3, the DNA is TGTGCCAGCAAGAAGGACAGGGGGAAGACCCAGTACTTC. It specifies CASKKDRGKTQYF. The chain is built from TRBV28 and TRBJ2-5, with TRBD1 identical over 10 bases. Germline V gene sequence: CDR1 MDHEN, CDR2 SYDVKM. The CDR3 contains 13 residues. The J segment lost 6 bases and the V segment lost 7 bases, leaving 5 bases of the junction unmatched.

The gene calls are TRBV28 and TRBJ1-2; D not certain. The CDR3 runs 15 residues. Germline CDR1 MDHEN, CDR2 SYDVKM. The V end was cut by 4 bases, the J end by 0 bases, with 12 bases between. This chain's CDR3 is CASSSPGNTNYGYTF. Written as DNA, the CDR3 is TGTGCCAGCAGTTCACCGGGAAATACTAACTATGGCTACACCTTC.

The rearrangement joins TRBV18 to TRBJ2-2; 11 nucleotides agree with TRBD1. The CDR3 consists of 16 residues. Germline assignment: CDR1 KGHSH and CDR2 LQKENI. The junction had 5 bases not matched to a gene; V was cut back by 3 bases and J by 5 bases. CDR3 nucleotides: TGTGCCAGCTCACCGTCGGACAGGGGGCTTACCGGGGAGCTGTTTTTT. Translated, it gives CASSPSDRGLTGELFF.

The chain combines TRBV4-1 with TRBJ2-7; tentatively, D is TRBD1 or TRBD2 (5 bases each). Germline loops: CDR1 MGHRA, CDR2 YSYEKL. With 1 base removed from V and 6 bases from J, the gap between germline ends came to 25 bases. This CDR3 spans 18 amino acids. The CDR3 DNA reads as TGCGCCAGCAGCCAAGCAATACCGGGACGACGAATTGAGAGCGAGCAGTACTTC. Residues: CASSQAIPGRRIESEQYF.

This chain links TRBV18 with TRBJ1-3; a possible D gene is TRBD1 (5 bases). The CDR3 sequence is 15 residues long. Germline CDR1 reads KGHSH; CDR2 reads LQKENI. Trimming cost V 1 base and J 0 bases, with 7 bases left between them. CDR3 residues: CASSPRGSSGNTIYF. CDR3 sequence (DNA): TGTGCCAGCTCACCACGGGGGAGCTCTGGAAACACCATATATTTT.

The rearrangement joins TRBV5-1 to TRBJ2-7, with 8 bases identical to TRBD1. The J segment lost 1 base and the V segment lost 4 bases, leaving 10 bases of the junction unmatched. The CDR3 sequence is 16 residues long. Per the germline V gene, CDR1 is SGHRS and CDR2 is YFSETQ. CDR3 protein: CASSPTPGQVSYEQYF. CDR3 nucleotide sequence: TGCGCCAGCAGCCCAACCCCGGGACAGGTGTCCTACGAGCAGTACTTC.

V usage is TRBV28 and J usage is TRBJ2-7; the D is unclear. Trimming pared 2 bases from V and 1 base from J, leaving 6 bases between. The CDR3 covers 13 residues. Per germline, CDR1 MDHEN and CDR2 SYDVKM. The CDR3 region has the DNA TGTGCCAGCAGTTTAGCGTCATCCTACGAGCAGTACTTC. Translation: CASSLASSYEQYF.

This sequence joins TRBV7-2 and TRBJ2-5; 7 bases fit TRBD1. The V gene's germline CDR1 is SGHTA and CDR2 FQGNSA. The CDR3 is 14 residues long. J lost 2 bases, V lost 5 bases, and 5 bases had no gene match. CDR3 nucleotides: TGTGCCAGCAGCAGAGACAGGGCTCAAGAGACCCAGTACTTC. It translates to CASSRDRAQETQYF.

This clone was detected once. DNA for the CDR3: TGCAGCGTTGTCACCACGAGCTCCTACAATGAGCAGTTCTTC. It specifies CSVVTTSSYNEQFF. The J gene is TRBJ2-1, the V gene TRBV29-1; D ambiguous. Germline lookup yields CDR1 SQVTM and CDR2 ANQGSEA. V lost 4 bases to trimming and J lost 0 bases, with 10 bases between them. This CDR3 comprises 14 residues.

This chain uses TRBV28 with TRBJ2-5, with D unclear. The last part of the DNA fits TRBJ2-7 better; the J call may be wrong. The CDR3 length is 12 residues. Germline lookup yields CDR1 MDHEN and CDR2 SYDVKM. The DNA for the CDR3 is TGTGCCAGCAGTTTAGCGGACTACGAGCAGTACTTC. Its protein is CASSLADYEQYF.

The CDR3 nucleotides are TGTGCCAGCAGCTCCTCCGAGGGAGATCAGCCCCAGCATTTT. Its translation: CASSSSEGDQPQHF. The rearrangement uses TRBV11-2 and TRBJ1-5; D is unresolved. Looked up from germline, CDR1 is SGHAT and CDR2 is FQNNGV. V was trimmed by 4 bases and J by 5 bases, leaving 12 bases between them. CDR3 length: 14 amino acids. The full variable domain, its missing parts supplied by reference TRBV11-2 and TRBJ1-5, is EAGVAQSPRYKIIEKRQSVAFWCNPISGHATLYWYQQILGQGPKLLIQFQNNGVVDDSQLPKDRFSAERLKGVDSTLKIQPAKLEDSAVYLCASSSSEGDQPQHFGDGTRLSIL.

The CDR3 protein is CATSRSSGGRETQYF. In nucleotides, the CDR3 is TGTGCCACCAGTCGGAGTAGCGGGGGTAGGGAGACCCAGTACTTC. V usage is TRBV15 and J usage is TRBJ2-5, with 9 bases that match TRBD2. The CDR3 is 15 amino acids. V shed 6 bases, J shed 5 bases, and the junction held 10 bases outside the gene matches. Germline V gene data show CDR1 as LNHNV and CDR2 as YYDKDF (reference sequence).